The 24 T cell receptor beta chains given below trace back to one sample, sequenced in a study of control samples from healthy donors and cancer patients. Assay: immunoSEQ multiplex PCR; the TCRdb copy retains only in-frame clones and omits some. The table includes about 180,000 clones, around nine tenths detected once. The material sequenced was blood. Receptors originate from a man between 25 and 39 years old in good health.

The chain joins TRBV5-1 to TRBJ1-3; perhaps TRBD1 as D (5 bases). Germline values: CDR1 SGHRS, CDR2 YFSETQ. Between the trimmed V and J ends, which lost 0 bases and 8 bases, there was a span of 12 bases. The CDR3 runs to 14 residues. CDR3 sequence: CASSLVSGLDTIYF. CDR3 nucleotides: TGCGCCAGCAGCTTGGTTTCAGGGTTAGACACCATATATTTT.

V and J are TRBV18 and TRBJ2-1, with 13 positions matching TRBD2. After removal of 4 bases from V and 6 bases from J, the junction contained 18 bases not matched to a gene. In germline, CDR1 is KGHSH, CDR2 LQKENI. The CDR3 runs to 20 residues. The chain's CDR3 is CASSLRLAGGPGLPSNEQFF. The CDR3 DNA is TGTGCCAGCTCACTCAGACTAGCGGGGGGACCAGGATTACCTTCCAATGAGCAGTTCTTC.

The chain combines TRBV7-2 with TRBJ1-2; possibly TRBD1 for D (5 bases). The CDR3 is 14 amino acids. Germline assignment: CDR1 SGHTA and CDR2 FQGNSA. V was trimmed by 5 bases and J by 7 bases, leaving 17 bases between them. The CDR3 DNA follows: TGTGCCAGCAGCGAAAGGGGCGCCCCCAGTGGCTACACCTTC. This gives the protein CASSERGAPSGYTF.

This clone was recorded once. The V and J genes are TRBV18 and TRBJ1-5; 8 bases fit TRBD1. The CDR3 sequence is 17 residues long. J was trimmed by 1 base and V by 2 bases; bases with no gene match: 7. Germline V CDR1 and CDR2: KGHSH, LQKENI. The CDR3 nucleotides read TGTGCCAGCTCACCAGTGACAGGGGTTGAAAGCAATCAGCCCCAGCATTTT. Its protein is CASSPVTGVESNQPQHF.

This clone was counted a few times. This chain links TRBV19 with TRBJ1-5; 8 bases map to TRBD1. Per germline, CDR1 LNHDA and CDR2 SQIVND (reference sequence). V lost 0 bases, J lost 7 bases, and 5 bases stayed unmatched. CDR3 length equals 15 residues. The CDR3 reads CASSIEGTGGQPQHF. DNA for the CDR3: TGTGCCAGTAGTATAGAGGGGACAGGAGGGCAGCCCCAGCATTTT.

As concerns this clone: A junction boundary mismatches the germline segment, possibly from a read error. The V gene is TRBV15, the J gene TRBJ2-7; possible D gene TRBD2, 5 bases. The CDR3 contains 13 residues. Per germline, CDR1 LNHNV and CDR2 YYDKDF (reference sequence). DNA for the CDR3: TGTGCCACCAGCAGATTTAGCGAGTACGGGCAGTACTTC. Protein: CATSRFSEYGQYF.

J is TRBJ2-3 and V is TRBV9, with no clear D. The CDR3 is made up of 15 amino acids. Germline V CDR1 and CDR2: SGDLS, YYNGEE. V gave up 0 bases and J gave up 0 bases, with 8 bases separating them. The CDR3 region has the DNA TGTGCCAGCAGCGTAGCGGGCACTAGCACAGATACGCAGTATTTT. This encodes CASSVAGTSTDTQYF.

This chain uses TRBV3-1 (or the pseudogene TRBV3-2) with TRBJ2-5, with a weak D call TRBD2 (7 bases). The germline gives CDR1 LGHDT, CDR2 YNNKEL (reference sequence). CDR3 length: 14 residues. Trimming took off 4 bases at V and 7 bases at J, with 16 bases between the two ends. CDR3 region: CASSLAGALGTQYF. Here the CDR3 DNA reads TGTGCCAGCAGCCTCGCGGGGGCTCTGGGGACCCAGTACTTC.

The genes are TRBV9 and TRBJ2-3; TRBD1 agrees at 8 bases. V lost 3 bases to trimming and J lost 0 bases; unmatched junction nucleotides: 9. Germline V lookup: CDR1 SGDLS, CDR2 YYNGEE. The CDR3 contains 17 residues. For the CDR3, the DNA is TGTGCCAGCAGCGAGAGGGGGCAGGGGGCAAGCACAGATACGCAGTATTTT. This sequence encodes CASSERGQGASTDTQYF.

This rearrangement joins TRBV6-6 to TRBJ1-1, with TRBD1 identical over 7 bases. V shed 6 bases, J shed 7 bases, and the junction held 8 bases outside the gene matches. The germline CDR1 and CDR2 sequences are MNHNY and SVGAGI (reference sequence). This CDR3 is 13 amino acids long. The CDR3 coding sequence is TGTGCCAGCAGCCCAGTGACAGGGATTGAAGCTTTCTTT. It translates to CASSPVTGIEAFF.

V usage is TRBV3-1 (or the pseudogene TRBV3-2) and J usage is TRBJ2-6; unclear D gene. The CDR3 sequence is 20 residues long. V gave up 0 bases and J gave up 0 bases, with 18 bases separating them. Germline CDR1 reads LGHDT; CDR2 reads YNNKEL (reference sequence). DNA for the CDR3: TGTGCCAGCAGCCAAGAGAACGCATGCTACCAGTACTCTGGGGCCAACGTCCTGACTTTC. Encoded protein: CASSQENACYQYSGANVLTF.

The chain uses TRBV27 and TRBJ2-2, with 8 bases matching TRBD2. The CDR3 totals 14 residues. Trimming cost V 7 bases and J 3 bases; bases outside gene matches: 4. Germline CDR1 MNHEY, CDR2 SMNVEV (reference sequence). CDR3 in amino acids: CASKLADYTGELFF. In DNA, the CDR3 is TGTGCCAGCAAACTAGCGGACTACACCGGGGAGCTGTTTTTT.

The rearrangement joins TRBV7-8 to TRBJ1-1; D gene uncertain. The CDR3 covers 13 residues. Per the germline V gene, CDR1 is SGHVS and CDR2 is FQNEAQ. The germline V and J ends were trimmed by 3 bases and 5 bases, with 10 bases remaining between them. CDR3 loop: CASSFRTGTEAFF. The CDR3 DNA sequence: TGTGCCAGCAGCTTCCGGACTGGAACTGAAGCTTTCTTT. The full variable domain, its missing parts supplied by reference TRBV7-8 and TRBJ1-1, is GAGVSQSPRYKVAKRGQDVALRCDPISGHVSLFWYQQALGQGPEFLTYFQNEAQLDKSGLPSDRFFAERPEGSVSTLKIQRTQQEDSAVYLCASSFRTGTEAFFGQGTRLTVV.

The chain combines TRBV5-6 with TRBJ1-6, with a weak D call TRBD1 (6 bases). CDR1 is SGHDT and CDR2 is YYEEEE in the germline V gene. V dropped 4 bases and J dropped 8 bases, with 19 bases sitting between them. The CDR3 has 16 residues. The CDR3 nucleotides are TGTGCCAGCAGCGCCACGTTGGGGGCTAGGGATTCACCCCTCCACTTT. It specifies CASSATLGARDSPLHF.

This chain uses TRBV30 with TRBJ1-2; D gene uncertain. This CDR3 contains 12 residues. V lost 0 bases, J lost 5 bases, and 7 bases lay in between. In germline, CDR1 is GTSNPN, CDR2 SVGIG (reference sequence). The CDR3 DNA follows: TGTGCCTGGAGTGTTCGAGGGTATGGCTACACCTTC. It yields the protein CAWSVRGYGYTF.

The V call is TRBV10-3, the J call TRBJ2-1, with D perhaps TRBD1 (5 bases). The germline gives CDR1 ENHRY, CDR2 SYGVKD. Trimming stripped 6 bases from V and 6 bases from J, with 6 bases between. This CDR3 region has 11 residues. The CDR3 loop reads CAIRDSNEQFF. In nucleotides, the CDR3 is TGTGCCATCAGAGACAGCAATGAGCAGTTCTTC.

The V and J genes are TRBV30 and TRBJ2-1; D not resolved. The CDR3 consists of 11 residues. Germline V lookup: CDR1 GTSNPN, CDR2 SVGIG (reference sequence). Trimming removed 3 bases from V and 7 bases from J, with 7 bases in between. The CDR3 nucleotides are TGTGCCTGGAGGTTCGAGAATGAGCAGTTCTTC. This encodes CAWRFENEQFF.

The rearrangement joins TRBV5-1 to TRBJ1-1, with 8 positions matching TRBD1. The length of the CDR3 is 12 residues. The germline CDR1 and CDR2 sequences are SGHRS and YFSETQ. Losses at the gene ends were 4 bases for V and 11 bases for J; bases not matched to a gene: 7. The CDR3 region is CASSLGQGGAFF. In DNA, the CDR3 is TGCGCCAGCAGCCTCGGACAGGGCGGCGCTTTCTTT. The full variable domain, rest sourced from reference TRBV5-1 and TRBJ1-1, is KAGVTQTPRYLIKTRGQQVTLSCSPISGHRSVSWYQQTPGQGLQFLFEYFSETQRNKGNFPGRFSGRQFSNSRSEMNVSTLELGDSALYLCASSLGQGGAFFGQGTRLTVV.

V gene TRBV7-6 combines with J gene TRBJ2-2; D is perhaps TRBD2 (5 bases). The CDR3 runs 16 residues. Trimming removed 2 bases at V and 2 bases at J, with 12 bases between. CDR1 and CDR2 from the germline V gene are SGHVS and FNYEAQ. CDR3 sequence reads: CASSLSPSGNTGELFF. The CDR3, as DNA: TGTGCCAGCAGCTTATCCCCGAGCGGAAACACCGGGGAGCTGTTTTTT.

The chain joins TRBV9 to TRBJ1-3; D gene uncertain. The CDR3 spans 14 residues. Germline V gene data show CDR1 as SGDLS and CDR2 as YYNGEE. The V end lost 0 bases, the J end lost 1 base, and 5 bases lay between the germline ends. CDR3 DNA: TGTGCCAGCAGCGTAGGGCCGTCTGGAAACACCATATATTTT. Amino acid sequence: CASSVGPSGNTIYF.

The rearrangement joins TRBV18 to TRBJ1-5; D remains ambiguous. V was pared by 2 bases and J by 0 bases, with 8 bases between. This CDR3 is built from 15 residues. Germline loops: CDR1 KGHSH, CDR2 LQKENI. CDR3 sequence reads: CASSPGRSSNQPQHF. CDR3 nucleotides: TGTGCCAGCTCACCAGGCAGGTCTAGCAATCAGCCCCAGCATTTT.

The genes are TRBV6-5 and TRBJ1-3; no reliable D call. Trimming took 9 bases from V and 0 from J, leaving 9 bases between them. Germline V CDR1 and CDR2: MNHEY, SVGAGI. CDR3 length: 13 residues. The CDR3 nucleotides read TGTGCCAGTTGGGAGTCCTCTGGAAACACCATATATTTT. Translated, it gives CASWESSGNTIYF.

This sequence joins TRBV28 and TRBJ2-1; D might be TRBD1 (6 bases). Per the germline V gene, CDR1 is MDHEN and CDR2 is SYDVKM. The CDR3 extends over 12 amino acids. Trimming stripped 7 bases from V and 10 bases from J, with 14 bases between. CDR3 nucleotides: TGTGCCAGCACTACCCCGAGGGGGGAGCAGTTCTTC. Protein product: CASTTPRGEQFF.

The CDR3 nucleotides are TGTGCCAGCAGTCCCCCCCGGCGCGATGAGCAGTTCTTC. Amino acids: CASSPPRRDEQFF. The chain is built from TRBV7-2 and TRBJ2-1; no clear D. Germline CDR1 and CDR2: SGHTA and FQGNSA. V was clipped by 6 bases and J by 8 bases, with 14 bases between them. This CDR3 is 13 amino acids long.